This TCR beta chain stems from a study of beta chain features in type 1 diabetes. Study-wide results and caveats: TCRB CDR3 length was moderately but significantly reduced in all four CD4+ subsets of Type 1 diabetes patients.

The entirety of the isolated RNA underwent reverse transcription, so expressed TCRB transcripts were sequenced. The assay was immunoSEQ multiplex PCR, and TCRdb's table has in-frame clones only and misses some. The table has around 160,000 clones, 40% to 60% seen once; the top ten hold over 0.4%. Remarks on this clone: The target antigen is unknown.

It was one heparinised blood draw, averaging about 116 mL, that each donor gave. It was via CD45RO/CCR7/CD25/CD127/CD95/CD27 that CD4+ naive, central memory, regulatory and stem cell-like memory cells were sorted. Sequenced material: Tregs from blood. The receptor was derived from a man between 18 and 35 years old in good health.

The CDR3 sequence: CASSPELTSREQYF. In DNA, the CDR3 is TGTGCCAGCAGCCCCGAATTAACTAGCCGCGAGCAGTACTTC. The chain is built from TRBV7-2 and TRBJ2-7; perhaps TRBD2 as D (6 bases). CDR1 and CDR2 (germline): SGHTA, FQGNSA. Trimming stripped 5 bases from V and 6 bases from J, with 17 bases between. The CDR3 runs 14 residues.